The clone carrying this TCR beta chain was observed a few times. This sample is part of a study of T cell changes during pregnancy in multiple sclerosis. Libraries were prepared by immunoSEQ multiplex PCR; TCRdb keeps only in-frame clonotypes and omits some of them. Of tens of thousands of clones listed, around 89% were seen once; the top ten hold under 4%. Germline-derived CDR1 and CDR2 are SNHLY and FYNNEI. The CDR3 is 14 residues long. After removal of 4 bases from V and 11 bases from J, the junction contained 10 bases not matched to a gene. The sequence was obtained from a female donor in good health, enrolled as a control in a pregnancy study. The source material was CD4+ T cells from peripheral blood mononuclear cells, sampled in the first trimester of pregnancy. This rearrangement joins TRBV2 to TRBJ1-5; 8 bases are shared with TRBD1. The CDR3 nucleotides are TGTGCCAGCAGTGTCTCGACAGGGGTCCAGTCCCAGCATTTT. It yields the protein CASSVSTGVQSQHF.